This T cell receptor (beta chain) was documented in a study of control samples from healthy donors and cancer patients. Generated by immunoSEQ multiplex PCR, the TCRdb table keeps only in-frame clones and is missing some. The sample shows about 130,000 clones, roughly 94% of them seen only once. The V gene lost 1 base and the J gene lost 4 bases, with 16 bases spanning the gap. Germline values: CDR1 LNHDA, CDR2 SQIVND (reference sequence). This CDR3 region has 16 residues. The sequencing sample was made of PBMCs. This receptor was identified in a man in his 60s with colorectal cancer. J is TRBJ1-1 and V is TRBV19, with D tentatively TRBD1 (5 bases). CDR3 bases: TGTGCCAGTAGTATAGGAAGGGACGAGATGGGCACTGAAGCTTTCTTT. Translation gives CASSIGRDEMGTEAFF.